A selection of T cell receptor beta chains follows, all from one sample in a study of blood T cell repertoires in COVID-19. Sequenced by immunoSEQ multiplex PCR; TCRdb stores in-frame clones only, minus some. The sample lists under 300,000 clones; about 86% were seen once. Sequenced material: peripheral blood. The receptor set was obtained from a man in his fifties or sixties with acute or convalescent COVID-19. CDR3s include the opening cysteine and the closing phenylalanine or tryptophan. A D gene is named only where the DNA matches it firmly. Clone size is shown for a subset of rows, as once, few, many or a class of expanded clone.

-	13	TRBV7-9	-	TRBJ1-1	CASSLWGDPEAFF	TGTGCCAGCAGCTTATGGGGGGACCCTGAAGCTTTCTTT
-	15	TRBV7-9	-	TRBJ1-6	CASSPQGGSNSPLHF	TGTGCCAGCAGCCCCCAGGGAGGGTCTAATTCACCCCTCCACTTT
-	13	TRBV27	-	TRBJ2-6	CASSRPGANVLTF	TGTGCCAGCAGTCGTCCTGGGGCCAACGTCCTGACTTTC
TRBD1	13	TRBV19	-	TRBJ1-5	CASKGAGNQPQHF	TGTGCCAGTAAGGGGGCAGGGAATCAGCCCCAGCATTTT
-	14	TRBV28	-	TRBJ1-6	CASSLEQDNSPLHF	TGTGCCAGCAGTTTAGAACAGGATAATTCACCCCTCCACTTT
TRBD2	19	TRBV3-1/TRBV3-2	-	TRBJ2-7	CASSQERGTTTSGRVEQYF	TGTGCCAGCAGCCAAGAGAGGGGGACAACTACTAGCGGGAGGGTCGAGCAGTACTTC
-	14	TRBV7-3	-	TRBJ2-7	CASSQETSSYEQYF	TGTGCCAGCAGTCAAGAGACTAGCTCCTACGAGCAGTACTTC
TRBD2	15	TRBV3-1/TRBV3-2	-	TRBJ2-5	CASSLLAGAQETQYF	TGTGCCAGCAGCCTACTAGCGGGAGCCCAAGAGACCCAGTACTTC
-	14	TRBV7-2	-	TRBJ1-1	CASSFGQMNTEAFF	TGTGCCAGCAGCTTTGGCCAGATGAACACTGAAGCTTTCTTT
-	14	TRBV6-2/TRBV6-3	-	TRBJ1-1	CASSNPSMDTEAFF	TGTGCCAGCAGCAATCCCTCTATGGACACTGAAGCTTTCTTT
-	15	TRBV6-2/TRBV6-3	-	TRBJ2-7	CASSYSSSGIDEQYF	TGTGCCAGCAGTTACTCGTCGTCGGGAATTGACGAGCAGTACTTC
TRBD2	16	TRBV5-1	-	TRBJ2-5	CASSTGLAGVKETQYF	TGCGCCAGCAGCACGGGACTAGCGGGAGTTAAAGAGACCCAGTACTTC
TRBD1	19	TRBV5-1	-	TRBJ1-2	CASSLAPRQGAGANYGYTF	TGCGCCAGCAGCTTGGCCCCTAGACAGGGGGCAGGGGCTAACTATGGCTACACCTTC
-	12	TRBV10-3	-	TRBJ2-1	CAISDGTSEQFF	TGTGCCATCAGTGATGGGACAAGCGAACAGTTCTTC
-	13	TRBV11-2	-	TRBJ2-7	CASSLGQGGEQYF	TGTGCCAGCAGCTTAGGTCAGGGGGGAGAGCAGTACTTC
-	15	TRBV4-3	-	TRBJ2-3	CASSLGSSGTDTQYF	TGCGCCAGCAGCCTCGGGTCTAGCGGCACAGATACGCAGTATTTT
TRBD2	14	TRBV20-1	-	TRBJ2-3	CSASGGVSTDTQYF	TGCAGTGCTAGTGGGGGGGTCAGCACAGATACGCAGTATTTT
TRBD1	15	TRBV5-1	-	TRBJ1-2	CASSLRTGGDYGYTF	TGCGCCAGCAGCCTCCGGACAGGGGGGGACTATGGCTACACCTTC
-	11	TRBV25-1	few	TRBJ2-7	CASRGSYEQYF	TGTGCCAGCAGAGGGAGCTACGAGCAGTACTTC